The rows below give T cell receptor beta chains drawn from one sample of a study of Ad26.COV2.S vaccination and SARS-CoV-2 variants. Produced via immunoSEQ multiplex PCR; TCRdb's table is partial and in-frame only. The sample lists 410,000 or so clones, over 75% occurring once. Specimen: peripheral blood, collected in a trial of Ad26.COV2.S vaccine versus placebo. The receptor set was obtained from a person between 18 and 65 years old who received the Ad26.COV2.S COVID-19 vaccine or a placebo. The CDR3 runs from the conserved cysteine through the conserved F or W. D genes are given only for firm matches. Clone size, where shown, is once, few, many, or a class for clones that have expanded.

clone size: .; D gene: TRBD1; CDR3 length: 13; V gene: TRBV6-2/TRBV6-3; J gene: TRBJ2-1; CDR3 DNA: TGTGCCAGCAGTCGGCGCATAGGGGGCGAGCAGTTCTTC; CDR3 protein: CASSRRIGGEQFF
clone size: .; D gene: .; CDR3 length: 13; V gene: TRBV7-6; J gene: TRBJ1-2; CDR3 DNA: TGTGCCAGCACCCCCTTGGAGGGTGGTGGCTACACCTTC; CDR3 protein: CASTPLEGGGYTF
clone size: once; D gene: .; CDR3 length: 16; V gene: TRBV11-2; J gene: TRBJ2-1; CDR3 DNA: TGTGCCAGCAGATTATTTGAGCATTTGGTGTATAATGAGCAGTTCTTC; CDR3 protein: CASRLFEHLVYNEQFF
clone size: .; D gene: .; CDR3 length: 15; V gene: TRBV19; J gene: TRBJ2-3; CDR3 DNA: TGTGCCAGTAGTACGGGGCTGGGAGTCACAGATACGCAGTATTTT; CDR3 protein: CASSTGLGVTDTQYF
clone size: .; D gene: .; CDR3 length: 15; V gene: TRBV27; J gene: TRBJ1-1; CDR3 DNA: TGTGCCAGCAGTCCTCTACTGCTAGTGGACACTGAAGCTTTCTTT; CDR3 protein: CASSPLLLVDTEAFF
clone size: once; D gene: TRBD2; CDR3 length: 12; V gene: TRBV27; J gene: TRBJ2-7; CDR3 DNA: TGTGCCAGCAGTTTGGGGGGGGACGAGCAGTACTTC; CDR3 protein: CASSLGGDEQYF
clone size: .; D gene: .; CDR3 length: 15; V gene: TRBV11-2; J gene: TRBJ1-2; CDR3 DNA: TGTGCCAGCAGCCCCAACCGGGGTAGTGGTTATGGCTACACCTTC; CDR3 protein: CASSPNRGSGYGYTF
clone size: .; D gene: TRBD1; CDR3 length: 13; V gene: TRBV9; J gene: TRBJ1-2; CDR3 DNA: TGTGCCAGCAGCCCCGGGGACAGCTATGGCTACACCTTC; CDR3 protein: CASSPGDSYGYTF
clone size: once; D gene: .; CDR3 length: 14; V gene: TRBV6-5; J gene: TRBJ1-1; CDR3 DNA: TGTGCCAGCAGTCGCGGATTGGAGGCCACTGAAGCTTTCTTT; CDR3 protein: CASSRGLEATEAFF
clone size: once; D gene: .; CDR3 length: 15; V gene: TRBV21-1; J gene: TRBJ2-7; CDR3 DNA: TGTGCCAGCAGCAAAGAGATTAGGGACATGAGCGAGCAGTACTTC; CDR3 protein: CASSKEIRDMSEQYF
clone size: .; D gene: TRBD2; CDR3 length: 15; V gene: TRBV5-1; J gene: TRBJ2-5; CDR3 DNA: TGCGCCAGCAGCATATACGGGACTAGACAAGAGACCCAGTACTTC; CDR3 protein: CASSIYGTRQETQYF
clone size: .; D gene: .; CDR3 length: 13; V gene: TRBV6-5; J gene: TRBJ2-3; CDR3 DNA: TGTGCCAGCAGCCGAACTTCTACAGATACGCAGTATTTT; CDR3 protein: CASSRTSTDTQYF
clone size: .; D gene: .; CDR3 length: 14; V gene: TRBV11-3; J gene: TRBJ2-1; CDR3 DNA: TGTGCCAGCAGCTTAGAGGGCGGGTCTCATGAGCAGTTCTTC; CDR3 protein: CASSLEGGSHEQFF
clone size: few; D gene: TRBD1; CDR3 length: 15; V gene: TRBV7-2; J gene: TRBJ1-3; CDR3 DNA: TGTGCCAGCTCCGCGATAGGGGGCCTTGGAAACACCATATATTTT; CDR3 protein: CASSAIGGLGNTIYF
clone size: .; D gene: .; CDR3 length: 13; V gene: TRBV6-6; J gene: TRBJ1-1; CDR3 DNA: TGTGCCAGCAGTTACGGGCAGTCCACTGAAGCTTTCTTT; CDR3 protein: CASSYGQSTEAFF
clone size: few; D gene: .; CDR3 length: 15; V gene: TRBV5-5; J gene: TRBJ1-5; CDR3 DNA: TGTGCCAGCAGCTTGGAGGTCAGGTCGGCTCAGCCCCAGCATTTT; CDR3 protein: CASSLEVRSAQPQHF
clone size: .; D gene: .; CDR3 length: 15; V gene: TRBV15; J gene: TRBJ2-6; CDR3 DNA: TGTGCCACCAGCGTAGACCTCTCTGGGGCCAACGTCCTGACTTTC; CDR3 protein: CATSVDLSGANVLTF
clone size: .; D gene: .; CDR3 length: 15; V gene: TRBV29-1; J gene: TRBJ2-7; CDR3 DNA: TGCAGCGTTCCAGGACAGCTTTTACCCAACTACGAGCAGTACTTC; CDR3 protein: CSVPGQLLPNYEQYF
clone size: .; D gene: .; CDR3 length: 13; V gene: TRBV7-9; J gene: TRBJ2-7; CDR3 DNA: TGTGCCAGCAGCCCACCGGGCACCTACGAGCAGTACTTC; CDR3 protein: CASSPPGTYEQYF
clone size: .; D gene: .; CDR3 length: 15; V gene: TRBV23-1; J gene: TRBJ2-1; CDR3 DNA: TGCGCCAGCAGTCAATGGTCCCAGGGGATCAATGAGCAGTTCTTC; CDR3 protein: CASSQWSQGINEQFF
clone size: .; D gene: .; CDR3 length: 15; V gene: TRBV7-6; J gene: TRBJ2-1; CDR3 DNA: TGTGCCAGCAGCTTAGAGGCTAGACCCTACAATGAGCAGTTCTTC; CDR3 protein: CASSLEARPYNEQFF
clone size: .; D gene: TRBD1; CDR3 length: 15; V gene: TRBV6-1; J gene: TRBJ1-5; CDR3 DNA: TGTGCCAGCAGTGAAGGGGACAGGGCAAATCAGCCCCAGCATTTT; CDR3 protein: CASSEGDRANQPQHF
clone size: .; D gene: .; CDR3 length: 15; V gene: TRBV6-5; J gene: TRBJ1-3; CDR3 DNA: TGTGCCAGCAGTTACTCGATGAAGGCTGGAAACACCATATATTTT; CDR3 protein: CASSYSMKAGNTIYF
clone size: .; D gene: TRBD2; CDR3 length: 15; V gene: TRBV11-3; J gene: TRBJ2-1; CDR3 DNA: TGTGCCAGCAGCGATAGAAGCGGGAGTGGCAATGAGCAGTTCTTC; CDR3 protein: CASSDRSGSGNEQFF
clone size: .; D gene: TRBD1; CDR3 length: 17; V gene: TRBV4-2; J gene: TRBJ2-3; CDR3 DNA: TGTGCCAGCAGCCAAGATAGGACAGGGGCCCGCACAGATACGCAGTATTTT; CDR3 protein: CASSQDRTGARTDTQYF
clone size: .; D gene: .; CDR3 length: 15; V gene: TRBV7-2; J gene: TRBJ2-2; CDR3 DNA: TGTGCCAGCAGCTTAGGGCCAGCTAACACCGGGGAGCTGTTTTTT; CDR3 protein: CASSLGPANTGELFF
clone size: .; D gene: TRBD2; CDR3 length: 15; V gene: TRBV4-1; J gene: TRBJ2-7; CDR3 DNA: TGCGCCAGCAGCCAAGAACTCCGCGGGGGCTACGAGCAGTACTTC; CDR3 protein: CASSQELRGGYEQYF
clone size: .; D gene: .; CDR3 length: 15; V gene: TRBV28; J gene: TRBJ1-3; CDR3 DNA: TGTGCCAGCAGTTTCCGTCGTCACTCTGGAAACACCATATATTTT; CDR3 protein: CASSFRRHSGNTIYF
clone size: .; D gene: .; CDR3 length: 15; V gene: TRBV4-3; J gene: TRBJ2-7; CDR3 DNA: TGCGCCAGCAGCCCCTCAATTGTACTCATTTACGAGCAGTACTTC; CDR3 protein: CASSPSIVLIYEQYF
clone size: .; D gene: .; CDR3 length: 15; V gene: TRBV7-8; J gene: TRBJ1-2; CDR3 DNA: TGTGCCAGCAGCTCACAGGGTGAGCTATACTATGGCTACACCTTC; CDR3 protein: CASSSQGELYYGYTF
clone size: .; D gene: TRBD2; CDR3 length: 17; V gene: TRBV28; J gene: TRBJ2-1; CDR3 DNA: TGTGCCAGCAGCCCCCGTAGTCAGACTAGCCGGGCGAATGAGCAGTTCTTC; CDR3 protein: CASSPRSQTSRANEQFF
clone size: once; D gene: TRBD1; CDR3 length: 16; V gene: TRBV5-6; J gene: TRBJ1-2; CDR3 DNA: TGTGCCAGCAGCTGGCTAGCCGGGACAGGGAACTATGGCTACACCTTC; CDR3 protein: CASSWLAGTGNYGYTF
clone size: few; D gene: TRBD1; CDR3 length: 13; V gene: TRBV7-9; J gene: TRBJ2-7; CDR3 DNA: TGTGCCAGCAGCCCCGGACAGGGGGCCGAGCAGTACTTC; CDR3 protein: CASSPGQGAEQYF
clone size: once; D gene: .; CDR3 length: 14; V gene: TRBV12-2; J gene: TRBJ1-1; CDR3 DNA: TGTGCAAGTCCCCTCCGAGCCGGAACCACTGAAGCTTTCTTT; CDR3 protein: CASPLRAGTTEAFF
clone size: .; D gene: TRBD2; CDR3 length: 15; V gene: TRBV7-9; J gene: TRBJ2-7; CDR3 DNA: TGTGCCAGCAGCTCCGCCCTAGCGGCCGCCTACGAGCAGTACTTC; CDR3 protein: CASSSALAAAYEQYF
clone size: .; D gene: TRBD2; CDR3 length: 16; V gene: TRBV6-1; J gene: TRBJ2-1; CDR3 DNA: TGTGCCAGCAGTGCACTAGCGGGGGACTCCTACAATGAGCAGTTCTTC; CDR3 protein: CASSALAGDSYNEQFF
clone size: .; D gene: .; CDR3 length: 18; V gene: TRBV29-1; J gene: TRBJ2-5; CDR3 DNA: TGCAGCGTTGACTTTGGCAGGGGGCTGTCTAGCGGACAAGAGACCCAGTACTTC; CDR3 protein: CSVDFGRGLSSGQETQYF
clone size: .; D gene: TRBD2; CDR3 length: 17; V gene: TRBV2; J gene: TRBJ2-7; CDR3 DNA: TGTGCCAGCAGTGAAATCCCGGGACTAGCGGGAGGTGGCGAGCAGTACTTC; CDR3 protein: CASSEIPGLAGGGEQYF
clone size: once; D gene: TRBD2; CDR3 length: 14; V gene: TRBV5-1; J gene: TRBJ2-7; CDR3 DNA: TGCGCCAGCAGCTTCGGGAGCGGGGGGAACGAGCAGTACTTC; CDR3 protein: CASSFGSGGNEQYF
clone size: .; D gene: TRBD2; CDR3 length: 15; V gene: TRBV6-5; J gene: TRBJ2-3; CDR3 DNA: TGTGCCAGCAGTACACTAGCGGGAGGGAAAGATACGCAGTATTTT; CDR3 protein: CASSTLAGGKDTQYF
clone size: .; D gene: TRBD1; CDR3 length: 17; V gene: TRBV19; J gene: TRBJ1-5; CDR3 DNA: TGTGCCAGTAGATCCGGACAGGGTCTACCCTGGAATCATCCCCAGCATTTT; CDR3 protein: CASRSGQGLPWNHPQHF
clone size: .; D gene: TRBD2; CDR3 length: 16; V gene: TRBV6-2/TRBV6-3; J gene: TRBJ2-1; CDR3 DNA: TGTGCCAGCAGCTTACACGGACTAGCGGGAGGGCTTGAGCAGTTCTTC; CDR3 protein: CASSLHGLAGGLEQFF
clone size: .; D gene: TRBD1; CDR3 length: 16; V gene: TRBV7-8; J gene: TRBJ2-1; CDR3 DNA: TGTGCCAGCAGCCCCGGGACAGGGGGCTCCTACAATGAGCAGTTCTTC; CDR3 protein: CASSPGTGGSYNEQFF
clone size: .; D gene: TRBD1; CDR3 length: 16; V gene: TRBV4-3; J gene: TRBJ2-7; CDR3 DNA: TGCGCCAGCAGCCAAGATATCAACAGGGGCTCCTACGAGCAGTACTTC; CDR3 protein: CASSQDINRGSYEQYF